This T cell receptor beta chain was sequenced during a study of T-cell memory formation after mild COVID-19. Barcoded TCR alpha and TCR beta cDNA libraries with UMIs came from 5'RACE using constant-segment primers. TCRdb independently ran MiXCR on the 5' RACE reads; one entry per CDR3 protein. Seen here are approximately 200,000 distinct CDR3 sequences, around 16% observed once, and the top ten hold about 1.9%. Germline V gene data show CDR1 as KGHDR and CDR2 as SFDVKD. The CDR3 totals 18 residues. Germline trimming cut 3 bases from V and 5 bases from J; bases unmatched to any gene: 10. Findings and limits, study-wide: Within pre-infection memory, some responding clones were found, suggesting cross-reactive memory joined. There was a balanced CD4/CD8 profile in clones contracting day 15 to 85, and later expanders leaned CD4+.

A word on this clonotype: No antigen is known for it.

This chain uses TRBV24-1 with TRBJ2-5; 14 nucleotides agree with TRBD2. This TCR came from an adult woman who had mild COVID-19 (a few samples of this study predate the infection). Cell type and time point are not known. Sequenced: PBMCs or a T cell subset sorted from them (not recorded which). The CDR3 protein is CATSDAPTSGGASETQYF. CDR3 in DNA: TGTGCCACCAGTGATGCACCGACTAGCGGGGGGGCGAGCGAGACCCAGTACTTC.